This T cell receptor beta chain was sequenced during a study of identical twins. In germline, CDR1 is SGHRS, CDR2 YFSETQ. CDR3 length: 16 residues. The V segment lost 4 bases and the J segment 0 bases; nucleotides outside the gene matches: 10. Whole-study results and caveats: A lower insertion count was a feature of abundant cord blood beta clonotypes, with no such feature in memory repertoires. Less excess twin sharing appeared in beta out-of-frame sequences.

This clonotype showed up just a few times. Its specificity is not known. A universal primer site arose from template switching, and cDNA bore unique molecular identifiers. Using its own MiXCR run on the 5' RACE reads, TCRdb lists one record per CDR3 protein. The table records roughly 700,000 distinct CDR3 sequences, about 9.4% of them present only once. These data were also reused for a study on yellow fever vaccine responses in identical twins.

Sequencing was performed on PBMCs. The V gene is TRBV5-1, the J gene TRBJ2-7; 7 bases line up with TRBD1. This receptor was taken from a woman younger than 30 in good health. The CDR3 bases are TGCGCCAGCAGCACCGGACAGGCGATTAACTCCTACGAGCAGTACTTC. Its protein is CASSTGQAINSYEQYF.